These 8 T cell receptor beta chains were all obtained from the same sample, sequenced in a study of radiation and T cells in renal cell carcinoma. The sample's time point: blood 4 weeks post-SBRT, at nephrectomy. As to treatment: 15 Gy SBRT to primary tumor, nephrectomy 4 weeks later. Only in-frame clones appear in the TCRdb table, and some are missing; sequencing was by immunoSEQ multiplex PCR. The repertoire holds 150,000 to 200,000 clones, with less than 90% as singletons. The sample here was blood, taken from a patient whose treatment included radiotherapy and nephrectomy. The source of these receptors is a woman between 50 and 59 years old with renal cell carcinoma.

V gene TRBV19 combines with J gene TRBJ2-2; TRBD1 is a possible D gene (5 bases). V was clipped by 10 bases and J by 9 bases, with 21 bases between them. CDR1 LNHDA and CDR2 SQIVND come from the germline V gene (reference sequence). This CDR3 has 14 residues. The CDR3 region has the DNA TGTGCCACAGGGCCTGCCAGAGTTAGCCGGGAGCTGTTTTTT. It is translated as CATGPARVSRELFF.

DNA for the CDR3: TGTGCCAGCAGCAGTGGACAGGGGCTTTTTTCAGATACGCAGTATTTT. Its protein is CASSSGQGLFSDTQYF. This chain links TRBV7-9 with TRBJ2-3; 9 bases map to TRBD1. Germline CDR1 reads SEHNR; CDR2 reads FQNEAQ (reference sequence). With 5 bases clipped from V and 4 bases from J, the junction kept 10 bases outside the gene matches. The CDR3 has 16 amino acids.

The chain is built from TRBV6-1 and TRBJ2-6; D call uncertain. The CDR3 spans 14 residues. V was cut by 5 bases and J by 0 bases, with 5 bases left in between. The germline V gene encodes CDR1 MNHNS and CDR2 SASEGT. The CDR3 reads CASSLLSGANVLTF. For the CDR3, the DNA is TGTGCCAGCAGTCTACTCTCTGGGGCCAACGTCCTGACTTTC.

The V gene is TRBV7-2, the J gene TRBJ1-5; D is perhaps TRBD1 (5 bases). The CDR3 contains 12 residues. Trimming pared 3 bases from V and 7 bases from J, leaving 7 bases between. Germline lookup yields CDR1 SGHTA and CDR2 FQGNSA. The CDR3 loop is CASSFGGQPQHF. In DNA form, the CDR3 reads TGTGCCAGCAGCTTCGGGGGACAGCCCCAGCATTTT.

The gene calls are TRBV4-3 and TRBJ2-7, with 8 bases matching TRBD2. Unmatched junction bases numbered 6, after V lost 0 bases and J lost 2 bases. This CDR3 comprises 16 residues. Germline values: CDR1 LGHNA, CDR2 YSLEER. CDR3 coding DNA: TGCGCCAGCAGCCAAGATTGGGCGGGGGGCACCTACGAGCAGTACTTC. It codes for CASSQDWAGGTYEQYF.

V is TRBV19 and J is TRBJ1-5; 8 bases line up with TRBD1. Germline V gene sequence: CDR1 LNHDA, CDR2 SQIVND (reference sequence). The length of the CDR3 is 16 residues. The V and J ends lost 4 bases and 7 bases, in that order; junction bases with no gene match: 12. The chain's CDR3 is CASSTHRGDGNQPQHF. Here the CDR3 DNA reads TGTGCCAGTAGTACGCACAGGGGGGACGGTAACCAGCCCCAGCATTTT.

The rearrangement uses TRBV6-1 and TRBJ1-2; D is ambiguous. The CDR3 totals 13 residues. Trimming removed 4 bases from V and 2 bases from J, with 8 bases in between. Germline loops: CDR1 MNHNS, CDR2 SASEGT. CDR3 residues: CASSAGVNYGYTF. Here the CDR3 DNA reads TGTGCCAGCAGTGCCGGGGTAAACTATGGCTACACCTTC.

The chain carries TRBV10-3 and TRBJ2-1, with 12 bases aligning to TRBD2. Germline V gene data show CDR1 as ENHRY and CDR2 as SYGVKD. CDR3 size: 18 residues. Trimming removed 1 base from V and 0 bases from J; junction bases left unmatched: 4. This CDR3 reads CAISEFGLAGSSYNEQFF. In DNA, the CDR3 is TGTGCCATCAGTGAGTTTGGACTAGCGGGGAGCTCCTACAATGAGCAGTTCTTC.